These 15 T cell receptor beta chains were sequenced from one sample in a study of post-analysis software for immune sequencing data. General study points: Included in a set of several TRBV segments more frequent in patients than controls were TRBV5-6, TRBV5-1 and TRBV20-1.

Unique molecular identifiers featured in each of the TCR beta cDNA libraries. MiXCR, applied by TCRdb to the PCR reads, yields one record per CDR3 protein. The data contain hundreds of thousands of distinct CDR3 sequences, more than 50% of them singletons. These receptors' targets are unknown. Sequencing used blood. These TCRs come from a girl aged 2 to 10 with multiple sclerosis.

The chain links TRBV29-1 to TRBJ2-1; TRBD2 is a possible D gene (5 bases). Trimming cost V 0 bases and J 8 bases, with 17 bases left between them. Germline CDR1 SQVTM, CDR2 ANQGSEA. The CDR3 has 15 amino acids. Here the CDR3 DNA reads TGCAGCGTTGAAGATCTGGCTAGCAGGAGCGATGAGCAGTTCTTC. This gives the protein CSVEDLASRSDEQFF.

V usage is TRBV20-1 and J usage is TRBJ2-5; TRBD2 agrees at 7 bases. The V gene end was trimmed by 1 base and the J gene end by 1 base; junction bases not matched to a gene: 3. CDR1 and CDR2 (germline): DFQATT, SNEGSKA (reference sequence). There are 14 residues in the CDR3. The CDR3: CSARVASGQETQYF. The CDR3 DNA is TGCAGTGCTAGAGTGGCTAGCGGCCAAGAGACCCAGTACTTC.

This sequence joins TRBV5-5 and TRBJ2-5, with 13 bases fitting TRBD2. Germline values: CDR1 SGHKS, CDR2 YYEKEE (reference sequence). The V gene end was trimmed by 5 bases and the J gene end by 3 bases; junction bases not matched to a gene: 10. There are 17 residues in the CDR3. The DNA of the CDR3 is TGTGCCAGCAGGCGGGGACTAGCGGGGACCTCCAAAGAGACCCAGTACTTC. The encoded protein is CASRRGLAGTSKETQYF.

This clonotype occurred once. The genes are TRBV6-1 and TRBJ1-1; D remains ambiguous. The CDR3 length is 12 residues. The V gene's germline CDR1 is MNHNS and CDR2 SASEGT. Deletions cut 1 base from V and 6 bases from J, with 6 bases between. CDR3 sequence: CASSEEAAEAFF. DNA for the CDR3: TGTGCCAGCAGTGAAGAAGCTGCTGAAGCTTTCTTT.

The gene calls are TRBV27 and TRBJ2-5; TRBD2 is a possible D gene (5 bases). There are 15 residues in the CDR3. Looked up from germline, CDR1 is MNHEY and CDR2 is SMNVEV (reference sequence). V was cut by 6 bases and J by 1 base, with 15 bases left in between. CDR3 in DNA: TGTGCCAGCAGCACTAGTAGAGTGCTCCAAGAGACCCAGTACTTC. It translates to CASSTSRVLQETQYF.

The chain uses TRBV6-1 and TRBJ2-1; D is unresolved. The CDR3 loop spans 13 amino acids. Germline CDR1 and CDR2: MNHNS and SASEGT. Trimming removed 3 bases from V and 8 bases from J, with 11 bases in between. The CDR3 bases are TGTGCCAGCAGTGAGGTAATCCCCGATGAGCAGTTCTTC. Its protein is CASSEVIPDEQFF.

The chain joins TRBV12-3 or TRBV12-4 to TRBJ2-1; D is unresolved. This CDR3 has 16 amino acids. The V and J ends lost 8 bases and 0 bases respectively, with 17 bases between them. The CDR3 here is CASAMEGSSSYNEQFF. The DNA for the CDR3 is TGTGCCAGCGCTATGGAAGGGTCGAGCTCCTACAATGAGCAGTTCTTC.

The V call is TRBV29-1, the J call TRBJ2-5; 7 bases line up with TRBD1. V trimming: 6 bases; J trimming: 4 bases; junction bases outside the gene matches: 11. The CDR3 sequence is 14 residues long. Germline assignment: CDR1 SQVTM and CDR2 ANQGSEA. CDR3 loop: CSVTQRGRVETQYF. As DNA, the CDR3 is TGCAGCGTGACCCAAAGGGGGCGCGTAGAGACCCAGTACTTC.

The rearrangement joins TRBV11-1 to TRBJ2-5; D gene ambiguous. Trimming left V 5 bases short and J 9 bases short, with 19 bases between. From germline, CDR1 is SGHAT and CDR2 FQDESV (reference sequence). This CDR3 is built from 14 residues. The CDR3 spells CASSRSRTASSQYF. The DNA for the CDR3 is TGTGCCAGCAGCAGATCCCGGACCGCCTCGTCCCAGTACTTC.

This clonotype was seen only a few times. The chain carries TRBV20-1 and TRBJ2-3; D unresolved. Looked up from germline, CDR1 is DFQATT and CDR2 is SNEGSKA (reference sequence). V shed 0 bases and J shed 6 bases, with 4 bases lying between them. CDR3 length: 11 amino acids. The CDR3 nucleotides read TGCAGTGCTAGAGATTGGGATACGCAGTATTTT. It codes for CSARDWDTQYF.

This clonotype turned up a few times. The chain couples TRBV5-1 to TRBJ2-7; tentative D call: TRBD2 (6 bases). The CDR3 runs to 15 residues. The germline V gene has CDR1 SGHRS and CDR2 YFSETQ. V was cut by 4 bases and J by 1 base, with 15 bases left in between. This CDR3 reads CASSPGGAGSYEQYF. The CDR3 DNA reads TGCGCCAGCAGCCCCGGAGGGGCAGGATCCTACGAGCAGTACTTC.

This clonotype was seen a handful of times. CDR3 bases: TGTGCCAGCAGCTCTCAGGATGAAAAACTGTTTTTT. Amino acid sequence: CASSSQDEKLFF. The chain uses TRBV6-2 or TRBV6-3 and TRBJ1-4; D unclear. Deletions cut 6 bases from V and 6 bases from J, with 8 bases between. This CDR3 has 12 amino acids. Germline loops: CDR1 MNHEY, CDR2 SVGEGT.

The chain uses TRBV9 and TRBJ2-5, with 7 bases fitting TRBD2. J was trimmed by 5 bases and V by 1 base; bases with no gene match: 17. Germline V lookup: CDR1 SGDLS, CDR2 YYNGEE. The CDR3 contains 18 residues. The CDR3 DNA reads TGTGCCAGCAGCGTAAGGTCGTCCACTAGCGCGTCGGGGGAGACCCAGTACTTC. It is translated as CASSVRSSTSASGETQYF.

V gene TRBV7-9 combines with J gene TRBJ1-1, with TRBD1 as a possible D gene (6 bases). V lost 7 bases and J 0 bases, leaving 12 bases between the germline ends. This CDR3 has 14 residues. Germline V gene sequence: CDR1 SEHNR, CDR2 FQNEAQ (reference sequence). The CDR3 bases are TGTGCCAGCACGCCTGGGGGGCTGAACACTGAAGCTTTCTTT. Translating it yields CASTPGGLNTEAFF.

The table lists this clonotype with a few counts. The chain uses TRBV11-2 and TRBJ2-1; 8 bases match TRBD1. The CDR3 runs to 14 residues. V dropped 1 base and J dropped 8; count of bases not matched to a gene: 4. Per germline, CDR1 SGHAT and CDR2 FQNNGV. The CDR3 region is CASSLGQGRDEQFF. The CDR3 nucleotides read TGTGCCAGCAGCTTAGGACAGGGGCGCGATGAGCAGTTCTTC.